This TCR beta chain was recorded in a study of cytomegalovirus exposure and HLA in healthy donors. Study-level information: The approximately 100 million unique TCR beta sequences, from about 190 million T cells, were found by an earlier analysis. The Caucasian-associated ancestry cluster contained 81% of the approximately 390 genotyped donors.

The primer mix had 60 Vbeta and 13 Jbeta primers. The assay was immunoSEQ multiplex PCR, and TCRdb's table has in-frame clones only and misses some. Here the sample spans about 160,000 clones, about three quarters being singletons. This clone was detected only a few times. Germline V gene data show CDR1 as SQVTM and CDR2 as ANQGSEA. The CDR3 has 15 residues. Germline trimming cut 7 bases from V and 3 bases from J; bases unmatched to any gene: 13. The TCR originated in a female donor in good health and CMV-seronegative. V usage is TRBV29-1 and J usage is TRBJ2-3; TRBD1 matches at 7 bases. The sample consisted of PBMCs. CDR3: CSAPNGTAKTDTQYF. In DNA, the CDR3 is TGCAGCGCCCCCAACGGGACAGCGAAAACAGATACGCAGTATTTT.